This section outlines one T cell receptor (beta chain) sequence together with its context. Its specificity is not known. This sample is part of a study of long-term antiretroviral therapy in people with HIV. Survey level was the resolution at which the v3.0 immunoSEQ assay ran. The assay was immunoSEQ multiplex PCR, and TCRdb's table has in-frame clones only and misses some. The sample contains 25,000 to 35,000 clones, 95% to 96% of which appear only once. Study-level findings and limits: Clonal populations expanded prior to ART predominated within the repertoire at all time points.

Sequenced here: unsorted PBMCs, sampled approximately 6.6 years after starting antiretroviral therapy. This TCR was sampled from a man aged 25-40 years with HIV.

CDR3 coding DNA: TGCGCCAGCAGCCAAGATACGGGAACAACTAATGAAAAACTGTTTTTT. It codes for CASSQDTGTTNEKLFF. The V gene is TRBV4-3, the J gene TRBJ1-4; no reliable D call. The germline gives CDR1 LGHNA, CDR2 YSLEER. V lost 0 bases and J 0 bases, leaving 8 bases between the germline ends. The CDR3 runs 16 residues.